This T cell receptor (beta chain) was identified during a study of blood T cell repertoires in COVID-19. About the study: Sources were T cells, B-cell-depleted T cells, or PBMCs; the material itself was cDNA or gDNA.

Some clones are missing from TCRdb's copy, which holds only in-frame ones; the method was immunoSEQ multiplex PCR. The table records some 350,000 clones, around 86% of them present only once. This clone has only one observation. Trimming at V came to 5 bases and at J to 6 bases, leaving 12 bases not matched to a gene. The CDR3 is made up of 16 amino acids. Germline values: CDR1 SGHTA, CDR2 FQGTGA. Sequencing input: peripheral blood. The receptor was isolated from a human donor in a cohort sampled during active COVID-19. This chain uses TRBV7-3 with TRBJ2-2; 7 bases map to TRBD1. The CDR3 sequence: CASSPTTGVGAGELFF. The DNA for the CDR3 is TGTGCCAGCAGCCCCACTACAGGGGTGGGGGCCGGGGAGCTGTTTTTT.